Below, 13 T cell receptor beta chains from the same sample are listed, as sequenced in a study of blood T cells in healthy people across ages. PCR was performed a second time for about 7 to 11 cycles using a sample-barcoded 5' primer and a J-beta primer mix. MiXCR, run by TCRdb on the 5' RACE reads, gives a single entry per CDR3 protein. The sample lists around 870,000 distinct CDR3 sequences; roughly 26% were seen once. Sequences were obtained from blood. The source of these receptors is a woman aged 80 or over in good health.

The chain carries TRBV2 and TRBJ1-4; 7 bases match TRBD1. Trimming at V came to 6 bases and at J to 5 bases, leaving 3 bases not matched to a gene. Germline CDR1 SNHLY, CDR2 FYNNEI. This CDR3 is 13 amino acids long. This chain's CDR3 is CASRRQGNEKLFF. In DNA, the CDR3 is TGTGCCAGCAGGCGACAGGGCAATGAAAAACTGTTTTTT. The entire variable domain, with the rest obtained from reference TRBV2 and TRBJ1-4, is as follows: EPEVTQTPSHQVTQMGQEVILRCVPISNHLYFYWYRQILGQKVEFLVSFYNNEISEKSEIFDDQFSVERPDGSNFTLKIRSTKLEDSAMYFCASRRQGNEKLFFGSGTQLSVL.

This clonotype was found many times. The rearrangement joins TRBV20-1 to TRBJ2-3, with D possibly matching TRBD1 (6 bases). CDR3 length: 16 residues. Per the germline V gene, CDR1 is DFQATT and CDR2 is SNEGSKA (reference sequence). The V and J ends lost 6 bases and 0 bases respectively, with 19 bases between them. The CDR3 reads CSATQGKITSTDTQYF. The CDR3 region has the DNA TGCAGTGCCACCCAGGGGAAGATCACTAGCACAGATACGCAGTATTTT.

As concerns this clonotype: One end of the junction varies from germline; a read error may be responsible. The chain combines TRBV7-2 with TRBJ2-2, with D possibly being TRBD2 (5 bases). Germline V gives CDR1 SGHTA, CDR2 FQGNSA. This CDR3 has 15 residues. This CDR3 reads CASSLERSNTGERFF. The CDR3 DNA sequence: TGTGCCAGCAGCTTAGAACGATCGAACACCGGGGAGCGGTTTTTT.

As for this clonotype: A much more abundant neighbour one base away suggests this may be a read error. This rearrangement joins TRBV6-5 to TRBJ2-5; 7 bases align to TRBD2. Germline loops: CDR1 MNHEY, CDR2 SVGAGI. J lost 5 bases, V lost 6 bases, and 9 bases had no gene match. There are 14 residues in the CDR3. Written as DNA, the CDR3 is TGTGCCAGCAGCCCCCCCGTCGGGAGGGAGACCCAGTACTTC. Translated, it gives CASSPPVGRETQYF.

Turning to this clonotype: A much larger clone sits a single nucleotide away, making a read error possible. The chain links TRBV5-6 to TRBJ2-5, with D possibly matching TRBD2 (6 bases). Trimming removed 7 bases from V and 4 bases from J, with 17 bases in between. Germline CDR1 SGHDT, CDR2 YYEEEE. CDR3 length equals 14 residues. Written as DNA, the CDR3 is TGTGCCAGCGGCTGGAGGGAAACTAGAGAGACCCAGTACTTC. It specifies CASGWRETRETQYF.

V is TRBV12-3 or TRBV12-4 and J is TRBJ2-2, with TRBD2 matching 10 bases. Germline trimming cut 7 bases from V and 1 base from J; bases unmatched to any gene: 6. This CDR3 region has 16 residues. The CDR3 DNA sequence: TGTGCCAGCATTAGGTCTAGCGGGGGGAACACCGGGGAGCTGTTTTTT. This gives the protein CASIRSSGGNTGELFF.

This rearrangement joins TRBV7-2 to TRBJ1-2, with D possibly being TRBD1 (5 bases). CDR1 and CDR2 (germline): SGHTA, FQGNSA. This CDR3 spans 13 amino acids. V lost 5 bases and J 4 bases, leaving 11 bases between the germline ends. The CDR3 reads CASSEGRIYGYTF. In nucleotides, the CDR3 is TGTGCCAGCAGCGAGGGGCGGATCTATGGCTACACCTTC.

This clonotype was picked up many times. The chain carries TRBV2 and TRBJ2-3; 7 bases agree with TRBD1. The CDR3 has 14 residues. Germline V CDR1 and CDR2: SNHLY, FYNNEI. Trimming removed 9 bases from V and 0 bases from J; junction bases left unmatched: 6. This chain's CDR3 is CARRGQISTDTQYF. CDR3 bases: TGTGCCAGGAGGGGACAGATTAGCACAGATACGCAGTATTTT.

This clonotype has at least ten counts. The chain has TRBV6-5 and TRBJ2-5; no reliable D call. Trimming took 6 bases from V and 3 from J, leaving 14 bases between them. In germline, CDR1 is MNHEY, CDR2 SVGAGI. This CDR3 region has 14 residues. Here the CDR3 reads CASRTLGSKETQYF. CDR3 nucleotide sequence: TGTGCCAGCAGAACCCTCGGGTCCAAAGAGACCCAGTACTTC.

This clonotype was picked up many times. V and J are TRBV6-2 or TRBV6-3 and TRBJ2-7; D is possibly TRBD2 (7 bases). This CDR3 spans 15 amino acids. Germline CDR1 MNHEY, CDR2 SVGEGT. Trimming shortened V by 0 bases and J by 0 bases, and 9 bases separated the two germline ends. CDR3 DNA sequence: TGTGCCAGCAGTTACTCCGGGGGGCCCTCCTACGAGCAGTACTTC. The encoded protein is CASSYSGGPSYEQYF.

This clonotype has more than one count but fewer than ten. This chain joins TRBV21-1 and TRBJ1-2. TRBV21-1 is noted as a pseudogene. The CDR3 runs 14 residues. This chain's CDR3 is CASSNSAENYGYTF. The CDR3 DNA follows: TGTGCCAGCAGCAATTCGGCGGAGAACTATGGCTACACCTTC.

Concerning this clonotype: An end of the junction differs from the germline gene, which may be a read error. The chain carries TRBV7-2 and TRBJ2-3; either TRBD1 or TRBD2 may supply D (6 bases each). Germline V CDR1 and CDR2: SGHTA, FQGNSA. The CDR3 length is 15 residues. CDR3 sequence reads: CAGSSSGASWDTQYF. The CDR3 bases are TGTGCCGGCAGCTCCTCGGGGGCCTCATGGGATACGCAGTATTTT.

This clonotype has a handful of counts. The rearrangement uses TRBV4-3 and TRBJ1-2; 10 bases map to TRBD1. Unmatched junction bases numbered 13, after V lost 4 bases and J lost 8 bases. The CDR3 runs 16 residues. Germline lookup yields CDR1 LGHNA and CDR2 YSLEER. CDR3 coding DNA: TGCGCCAGCAGCCGGACGTTGACAGGGGGCGATTACGGCTACACCTTC. Amino acid sequence: CASSRTLTGGDYGYTF.